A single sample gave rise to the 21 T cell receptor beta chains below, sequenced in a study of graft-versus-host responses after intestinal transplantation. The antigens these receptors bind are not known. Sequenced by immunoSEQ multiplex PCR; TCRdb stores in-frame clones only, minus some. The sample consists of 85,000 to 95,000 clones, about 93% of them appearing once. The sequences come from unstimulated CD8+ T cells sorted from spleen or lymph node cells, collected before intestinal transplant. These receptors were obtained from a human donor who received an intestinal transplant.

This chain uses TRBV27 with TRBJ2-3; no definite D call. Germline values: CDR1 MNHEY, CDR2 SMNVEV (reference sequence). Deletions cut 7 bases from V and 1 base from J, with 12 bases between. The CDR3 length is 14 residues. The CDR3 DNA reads TGTGCCAGCACTTTGTGGGCCGGCACAGATACGCAGTATTTT. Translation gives CASTLWAGTDTQYF.

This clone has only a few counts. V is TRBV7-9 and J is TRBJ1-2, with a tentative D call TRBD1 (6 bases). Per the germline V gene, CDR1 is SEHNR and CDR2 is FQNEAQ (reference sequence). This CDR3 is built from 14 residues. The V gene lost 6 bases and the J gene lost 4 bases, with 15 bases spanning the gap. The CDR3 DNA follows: TGTGCCAGCAGGGAAGGGGGTGTGGGCTATGGCTACACCTTC. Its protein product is CASREGGVGYGYTF.

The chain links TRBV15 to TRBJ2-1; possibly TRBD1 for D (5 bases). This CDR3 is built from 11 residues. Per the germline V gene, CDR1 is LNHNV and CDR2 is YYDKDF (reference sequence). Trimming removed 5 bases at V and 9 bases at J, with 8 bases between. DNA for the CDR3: TGTGCCACCAGCGGGGCAGTTGAGCAGTTCTTC. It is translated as CATSGAVEQFF. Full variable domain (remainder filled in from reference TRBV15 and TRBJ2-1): DAMVIQNPRYQVTQFGKPVTLSCSQTLNHNVMYWYQQKSSQAPKLLFHYYDKDFNNEADTPDNFQSRRPNTSFCFLDIRSPGLGDTAMYLCATSGAVEQFFGPGTRLTVL.

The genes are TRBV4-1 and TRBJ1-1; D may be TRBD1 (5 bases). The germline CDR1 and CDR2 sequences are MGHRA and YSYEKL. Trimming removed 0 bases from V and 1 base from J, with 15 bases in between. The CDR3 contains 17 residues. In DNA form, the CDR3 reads TGCGCCAGCAGCCAAGAAGGTAGCTGGGGGGGGAACACTGAAGCTTTCTTT. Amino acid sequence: CASSQEGSWGGNTEAFF.

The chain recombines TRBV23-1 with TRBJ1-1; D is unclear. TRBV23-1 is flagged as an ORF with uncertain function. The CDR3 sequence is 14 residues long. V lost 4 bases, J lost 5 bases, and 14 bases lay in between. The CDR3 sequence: CASSRGKGGTEAFF. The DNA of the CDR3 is TGCGCCAGCAGTCGTGGGAAGGGCGGGACTGAAGCTTTCTTT.

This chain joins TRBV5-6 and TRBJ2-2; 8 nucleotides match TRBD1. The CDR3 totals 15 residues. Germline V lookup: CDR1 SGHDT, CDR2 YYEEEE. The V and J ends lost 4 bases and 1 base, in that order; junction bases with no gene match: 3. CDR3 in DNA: TGTGCCAGCAGCCGCGGGACAGGGAACACCGGGGAGCTGTTTTTT. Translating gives CASSRGTGNTGELFF.

The CDR3 DNA reads TGTGCCAGCAGCAAAGGGGACAGGGACATCTACGAGCAGTACTTC. This codes for CASSKGDRDIYEQYF. The chain has TRBV9 and TRBJ2-7, with 9 positions matching TRBD1. V lost 4 bases and J lost 3; bases outside the gene matches: 8. The CDR3 has 15 residues. The V gene's germline CDR1 is SGDLS and CDR2 YYNGEE.

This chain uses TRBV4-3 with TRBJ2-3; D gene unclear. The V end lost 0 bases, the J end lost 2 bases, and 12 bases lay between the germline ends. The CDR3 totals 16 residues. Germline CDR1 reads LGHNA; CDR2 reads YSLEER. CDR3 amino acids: CASSQDTGLSTDTQYF. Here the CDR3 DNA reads TGCGCCAGCAGCCAAGATACCGGGTTATCCACAGATACGCAGTATTTT.

CDR3 nucleotide sequence: TGTGCCACCAGCAGAGAAGGTTTTCAGGGGCTCGACTCCTACGAGCAGTACTTC. Protein product: CATSREGFQGLDSYEQYF. The rearrangement joins TRBV15 to TRBJ2-7; D is perhaps TRBD1 (6 bases). The germline gives CDR1 LNHNV, CDR2 YYDKDF (reference sequence). CDR3 size: 18 residues. Trimming shortened V by 0 bases and J by 0 bases, and 18 bases separated the two germline ends.

The CDR3 is CASSVSGGAGYEQYF. CDR3 DNA: TGTGCCAGCAGCGTAAGCGGGGGGGCCGGGTACGAGCAGTACTTC. This rearrangement joins TRBV9 to TRBJ2-7; TRBD2 matches at 10 bases. The trim removed 1 base at V and 4 bases at J, leaving 5 bases unmatched. The CDR3 runs 15 residues. From germline, CDR1 is SGDLS and CDR2 YYNGEE.

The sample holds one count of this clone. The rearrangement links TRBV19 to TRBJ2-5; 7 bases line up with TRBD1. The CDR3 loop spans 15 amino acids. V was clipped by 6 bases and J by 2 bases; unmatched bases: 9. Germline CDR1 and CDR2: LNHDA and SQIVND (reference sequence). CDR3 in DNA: TGTGCCAGTAGCTCGACAGGGTCCTTTCAAGAGACCCAGTACTTC. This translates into CASSSTGSFQETQYF.

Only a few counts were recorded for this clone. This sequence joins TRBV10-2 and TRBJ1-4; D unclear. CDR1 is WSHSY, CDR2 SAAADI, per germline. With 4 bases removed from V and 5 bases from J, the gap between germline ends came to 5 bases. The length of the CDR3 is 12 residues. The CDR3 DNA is TGCGCCAGCAGTGGACTAAATGAAAAACTGTTTTTT. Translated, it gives CASSGLNEKLFF.

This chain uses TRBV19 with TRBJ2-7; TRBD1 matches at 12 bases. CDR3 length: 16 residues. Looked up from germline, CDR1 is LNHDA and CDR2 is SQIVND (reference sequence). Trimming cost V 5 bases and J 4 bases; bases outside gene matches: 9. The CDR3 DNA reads TGTGCCAGTAGTGGGGGACAGGGGGCTGCCTTATACGAGCAGTACTTC. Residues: CASSGGQGAALYEQYF.

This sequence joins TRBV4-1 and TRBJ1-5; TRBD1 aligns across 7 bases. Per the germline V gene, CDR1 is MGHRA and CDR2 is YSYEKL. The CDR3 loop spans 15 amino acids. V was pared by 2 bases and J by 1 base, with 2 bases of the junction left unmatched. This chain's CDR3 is CASSQTQGSNQPQHF. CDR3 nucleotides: TGCGCCAGCAGCCAAACACAGGGGAGCAATCAGCCCCAGCATTTT.

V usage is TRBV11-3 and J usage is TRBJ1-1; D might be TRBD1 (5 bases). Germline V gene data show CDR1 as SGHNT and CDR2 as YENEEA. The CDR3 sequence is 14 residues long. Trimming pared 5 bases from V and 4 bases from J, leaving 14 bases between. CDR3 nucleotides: TGTGCCAGCAGCCCGGGGGGAGTGGGCACTGAAGCTTTCTTT. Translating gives CASSPGGVGTEAFF.

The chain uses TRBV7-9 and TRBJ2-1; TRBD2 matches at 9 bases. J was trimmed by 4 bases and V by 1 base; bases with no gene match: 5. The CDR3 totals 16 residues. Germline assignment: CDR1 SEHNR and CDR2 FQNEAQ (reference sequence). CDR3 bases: TGTGCCAGCAGCTTAGAGGTAGCGGGGGAGTACAATGAGCAGTTCTTC. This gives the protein CASSLEVAGEYNEQFF.

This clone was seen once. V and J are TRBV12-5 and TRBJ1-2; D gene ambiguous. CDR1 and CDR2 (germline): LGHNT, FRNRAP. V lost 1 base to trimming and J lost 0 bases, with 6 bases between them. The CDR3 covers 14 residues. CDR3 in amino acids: CASGLGRTNYGYTF. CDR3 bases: TGTGCTAGTGGTTTGGGGCGGACTAACTATGGCTACACCTTC.

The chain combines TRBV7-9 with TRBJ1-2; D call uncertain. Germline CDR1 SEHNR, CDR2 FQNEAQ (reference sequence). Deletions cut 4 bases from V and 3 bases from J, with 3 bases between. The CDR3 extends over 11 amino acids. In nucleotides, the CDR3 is TGTGCCAGCAGCTCGGACTATGGCTACACCTTC. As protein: CASSSDYGYTF.

The CDR3 protein is CASSVVGSPSETQYF. The DNA for the CDR3 is TGTGCCAGCAGCGTAGTAGGGAGCCCTTCAGAGACCCAGTACTTC. The chain links TRBV9 to TRBJ2-5; D might be TRBD2 (5 bases). Germline assignment: CDR1 SGDLS and CDR2 YYNGEE. V lost 0 bases to trimming and J lost 4 bases, with 13 bases between them. This CDR3 comprises 15 residues.

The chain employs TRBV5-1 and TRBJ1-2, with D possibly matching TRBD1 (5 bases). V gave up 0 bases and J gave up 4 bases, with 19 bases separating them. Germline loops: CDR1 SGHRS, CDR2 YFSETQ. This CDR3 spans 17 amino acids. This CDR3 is CASSLGTGRGETYGYTF. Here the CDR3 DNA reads TGCGCCAGCAGCTTGGGAACCGGACGGGGGGAAACCTATGGCTACACCTTC.

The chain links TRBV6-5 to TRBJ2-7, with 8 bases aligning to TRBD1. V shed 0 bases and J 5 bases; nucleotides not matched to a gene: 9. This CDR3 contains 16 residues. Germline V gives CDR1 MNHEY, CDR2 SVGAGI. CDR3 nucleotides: TGTGCCAGCAGTTACTCCTCCGAGACAGGGGACCACGAGCAGTACTTC. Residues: CASSYSSETGDHEQYF.